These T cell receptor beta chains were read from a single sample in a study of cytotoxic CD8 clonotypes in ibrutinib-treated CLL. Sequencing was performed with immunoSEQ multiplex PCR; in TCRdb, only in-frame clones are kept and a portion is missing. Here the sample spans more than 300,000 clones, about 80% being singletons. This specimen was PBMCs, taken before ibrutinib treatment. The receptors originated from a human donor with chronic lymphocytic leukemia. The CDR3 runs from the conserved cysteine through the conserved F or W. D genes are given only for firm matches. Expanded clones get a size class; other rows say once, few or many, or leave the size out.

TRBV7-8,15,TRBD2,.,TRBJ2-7,TGTGCCAGCAGCAACGGACTAGCGGGAGACCACGAGCAGTACTTC,CASSNGLAGDHEQYF
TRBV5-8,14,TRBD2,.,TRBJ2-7,TGTGCCAGCAGCTTGAGACTAGCGGGATACGAGCAGTACTTC,CASSLRLAGYEQYF
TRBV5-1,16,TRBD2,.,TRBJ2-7,TGCGCCAGCAGCGAGGCCCCGGGACTAGCGGGAGGCGAGCAGTACTTC,CASSEAPGLAGGEQYF
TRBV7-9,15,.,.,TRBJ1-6,TGTGCCAGCAGCGTCGTGGCGGACGCACGTACACCCCTCCACTTT,CASSVVADARTPLHF
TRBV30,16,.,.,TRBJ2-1,TGTGCCTGGACCTCCCCCATAGCGGAGCACTACAATGAGCAGTTCTTC,CAWTSPIAEHYNEQFF
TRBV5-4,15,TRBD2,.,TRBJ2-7,TGTGCCAGCAGCTTGTGGACTAGCGGGAGTTACGAGCAGTACTTC,CASSLWTSGSYEQYF
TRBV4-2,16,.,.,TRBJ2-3,TGTGCCAGCAGCCAAGCCTTGAGCGGGTTGGGTGATACGCAGTATTTT,CASSQALSGLGDTQYF
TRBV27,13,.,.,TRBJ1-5,TGTGCCACCTCCAACAGGGTACAACAGCCCCAGCATTTT,CATSNRVQQPQHF
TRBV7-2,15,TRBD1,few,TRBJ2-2,TGTGCCAGCAGGACGGGACAGGGGTACACCGGGGAGCTGTTTTTT,CASRTGQGYTGELFF
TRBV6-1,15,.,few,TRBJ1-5,TGTGCCAGCAGGAGGGGGAACAGGGTCGATCAGCCCCAGCATTTT,CASRRGNRVDQPQHF
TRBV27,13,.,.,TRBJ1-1,TGTGCCAGCAGTTTATCTTCCGACACTGAAGCTTTCTTT,CASSLSSDTEAFF
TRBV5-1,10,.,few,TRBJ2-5,TGCGCCAGCAGGGGAGAGACCCAGTACTTC,CASRGETQYF
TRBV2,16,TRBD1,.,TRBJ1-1,TGTGCCAGCAGTGAAGCGCCGACAGGGACCTACACTGAAGCTTTCTTT,CASSEAPTGTYTEAFF
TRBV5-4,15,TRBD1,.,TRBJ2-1,TGTGCCAGCAGCCCCAAACAGGGGCTTTACAATGAGCAGTTCTTC,CASSPKQGLYNEQFF
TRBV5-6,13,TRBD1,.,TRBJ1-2,TGTGCCAGCAGCGTGGGACAGGGCGGTGGCTACACCTTC,CASSVGQGGGYTF
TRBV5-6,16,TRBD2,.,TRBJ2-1,TGTGCCAGCAGCGCCCCGACTAGCGGGAGGGCCAATGAGCAGTTCTTC,CASSAPTSGRANEQFF
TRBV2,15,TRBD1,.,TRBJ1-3,TGTGCCAGCAGGGATACACAGGGGGCTGGAAACACCATATATTTT,CASRDTQGAGNTIYF
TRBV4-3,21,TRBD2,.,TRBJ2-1,TGCGCCAGCAGCCAAGATCTGTTCGGGCTAGCGGGAGTAATCTCCTACAATGAGCAGTTCTTC,CASSQDLFGLAGVISYNEQFF
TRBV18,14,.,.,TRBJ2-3,TGTGCCAGCTCAGGGCCCCAGGGCCCAGATACGCAGTATTTT,CASSGPQGPDTQYF
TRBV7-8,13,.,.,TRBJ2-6,TGTGCCAGCAGCTTAGTTGGGGCCAACGTCCTGACTTTC,CASSLVGANVLTF
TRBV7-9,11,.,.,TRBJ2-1,TGTGCCAGCAGCTTGAGGAATGAGCAGTTCTTC,CASSLRNEQFF
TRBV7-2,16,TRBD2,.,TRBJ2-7,TGTGCCAGCAGCTTAAGTTGGACTAGCGGGACCTACGAGCAGTACTTC,CASSLSWTSGTYEQYF
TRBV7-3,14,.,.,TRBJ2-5,TGTGCCAGCAGCTTCGGAGGGGCTCGCGAGACCCAGTACTTC,CASSFGGARETQYF
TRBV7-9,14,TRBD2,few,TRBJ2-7,TGTGCCAGCAGTGCCGGGACTAGCGCCCTTAATCTGTACTTC,CASSAGTSALNLYF
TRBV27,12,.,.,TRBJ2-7,TGTGCCACCAGGCAGAGCTCCTACGAGCAGTACTTC,CATRQSSYEQYF
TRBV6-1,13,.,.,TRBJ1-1,TGTGCCAGCATCCTTGACGGGAACACTGAAGCTTTCTTT,CASILDGNTEAFF
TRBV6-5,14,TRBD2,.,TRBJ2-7,TGTGCCAGCAGTTACGCGGGAGGAATTCTTGTGCAGTACTTC,CASSYAGGILVQYF
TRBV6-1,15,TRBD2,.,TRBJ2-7,TGTGCCAGCACCATAGGGACTAGCGGGAGGTACGAGCAGTACTTC,CASTIGTSGRYEQYF
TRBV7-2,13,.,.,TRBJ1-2,TGTGCCAGCAGCTTATGGGCACTGCGTGGCTACACCTTC,CASSLWALRGYTF
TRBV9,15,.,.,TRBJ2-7,TGTGCCAGCAGCGAATCCGGGACCGCAGCCTACGAGCAGTACTTC,CASSESGTAAYEQYF
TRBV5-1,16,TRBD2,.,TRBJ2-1,TGCGCCAGCAGCCTACACGGACTAGTCGGGTACAATGAGCAGTTCTTC,CASSLHGLVGYNEQFF
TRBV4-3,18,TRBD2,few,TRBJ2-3,TGCGCCAGCAGCCAAGATTGGAGAAGGGACTATTCCGCAGATACGCAGTATTTT,CASSQDWRRDYSADTQYF
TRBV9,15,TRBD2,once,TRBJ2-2,TGTGCCAGCAGCCCCGGACTAGCGAACACCGGGGAGCTGTTTTTT,CASSPGLANTGELFF
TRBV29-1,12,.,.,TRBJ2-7,TGCAGCGTTGGTCGGCAGGCCTACGAGCAGTACTTC,CSVGRQAYEQYF
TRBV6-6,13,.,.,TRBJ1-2,TGTGCCAGCAGAGCAGGTTTCTTGAAGGGCTACACCTTC,CASRAGFLKGYTF
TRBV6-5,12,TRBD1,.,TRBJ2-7,TGTGCCAGCAGTTCCAGGGGGAACGAGCAGTACTTC,CASSSRGNEQYF
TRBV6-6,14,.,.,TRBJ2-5,TGTGCCAGCAGTAGCCAACCCCCGGGAGAGACCCAGTACTTC,CASSSQPPGETQYF
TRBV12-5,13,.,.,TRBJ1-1,TGTGCTAGTGGTTTAGGGAGGAACACTGAAGCTTTCTTT,CASGLGRNTEAFF
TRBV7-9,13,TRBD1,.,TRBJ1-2,TGTGCCAGCAGCTACGGACAGGGCTATGGCTACACCTTC,CASSYGQGYGYTF
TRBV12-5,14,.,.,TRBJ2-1,TGTGCTAGTGGTTTGGGGGGATCTTACAATGAGCAGTTCTTC,CASGLGGSYNEQFF
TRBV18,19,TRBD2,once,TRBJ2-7,TGTGCCAGCTCACGCGAACAGGCTACGGCAGCGGGAGGTTCGCTTGAGCAGTACTTC,CASSREQATAAGGSLEQYF
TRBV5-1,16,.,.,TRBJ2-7,TGCGCCAGCAGCCGGGGCGGGGTGGGACAAACCTACGAGCAGTACTTC,CASSRGGVGQTYEQYF
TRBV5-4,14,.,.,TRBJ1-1,TGTGCCAGCAGCATAGCGCGGGGGAACACTGAAGCTTTCTTT,CASSIARGNTEAFF
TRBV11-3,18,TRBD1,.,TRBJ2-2,TGTGCCAGCAGCTCAGAGTCAGGGGGCGCTTTTTTCACCGGGGAGCTGTTTTTT,CASSSESGGAFFTGELFF
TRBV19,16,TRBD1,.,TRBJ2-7,TGTGCCAGTAGTATAATTAAGGGGGCCGGGTCCTACGAGCAGTACTTC,CASSIIKGAGSYEQYF
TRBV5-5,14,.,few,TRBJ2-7,TGTGCCAGCAGCTCCGGGACAAGTAATTCCGAGCAGTACTTC,CASSSGTSNSEQYF
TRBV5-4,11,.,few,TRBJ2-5,TGTGCCAGCAGCCTTCAAGAGACCCAGTACTTC,CASSLQETQYF
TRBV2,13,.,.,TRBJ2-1,TGTGCCAGCAGTGTTAGAGGCGGGGATGAGCAGTTCTTC,CASSVRGGDEQFF
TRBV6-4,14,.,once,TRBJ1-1,TGTGCCAGCAGTGACTCTCCCATGAACACTGAAGCTTTCTTT,CASSDSPMNTEAFF
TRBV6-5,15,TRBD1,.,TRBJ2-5,TGTGCCAGCAGTTACTCGACAGGGGGCCTGGAGACCCAGTACTTC,CASSYSTGGLETQYF
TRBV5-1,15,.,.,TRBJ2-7,TGCGCCAGCAGCTCGACTCCGAGAAGCTCCTACGAGCAGTACTTC,CASSSTPRSSYEQYF
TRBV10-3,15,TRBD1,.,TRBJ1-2,TGTGCCATCAGTGGGGCGGGACAGGGAATCTATGGCTACACCTTC,CAISGAGQGIYGYTF
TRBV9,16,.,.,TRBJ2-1,TGTGCCAGCAGCGTAAGTCCCTTCCTCTCGGACAATGAGCAGTTCTTC,CASSVSPFLSDNEQFF
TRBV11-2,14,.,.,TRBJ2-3,TGTGCCAGCAGCGCACCGAGCGACTTAAATACGCAGTATTTT,CASSAPSDLNTQYF
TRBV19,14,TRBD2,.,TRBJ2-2,TGTGCCAGCCATAGCGGGAGGGTCGTTGGGGAGCTGTTTTTT,CASHSGRVVGELFF